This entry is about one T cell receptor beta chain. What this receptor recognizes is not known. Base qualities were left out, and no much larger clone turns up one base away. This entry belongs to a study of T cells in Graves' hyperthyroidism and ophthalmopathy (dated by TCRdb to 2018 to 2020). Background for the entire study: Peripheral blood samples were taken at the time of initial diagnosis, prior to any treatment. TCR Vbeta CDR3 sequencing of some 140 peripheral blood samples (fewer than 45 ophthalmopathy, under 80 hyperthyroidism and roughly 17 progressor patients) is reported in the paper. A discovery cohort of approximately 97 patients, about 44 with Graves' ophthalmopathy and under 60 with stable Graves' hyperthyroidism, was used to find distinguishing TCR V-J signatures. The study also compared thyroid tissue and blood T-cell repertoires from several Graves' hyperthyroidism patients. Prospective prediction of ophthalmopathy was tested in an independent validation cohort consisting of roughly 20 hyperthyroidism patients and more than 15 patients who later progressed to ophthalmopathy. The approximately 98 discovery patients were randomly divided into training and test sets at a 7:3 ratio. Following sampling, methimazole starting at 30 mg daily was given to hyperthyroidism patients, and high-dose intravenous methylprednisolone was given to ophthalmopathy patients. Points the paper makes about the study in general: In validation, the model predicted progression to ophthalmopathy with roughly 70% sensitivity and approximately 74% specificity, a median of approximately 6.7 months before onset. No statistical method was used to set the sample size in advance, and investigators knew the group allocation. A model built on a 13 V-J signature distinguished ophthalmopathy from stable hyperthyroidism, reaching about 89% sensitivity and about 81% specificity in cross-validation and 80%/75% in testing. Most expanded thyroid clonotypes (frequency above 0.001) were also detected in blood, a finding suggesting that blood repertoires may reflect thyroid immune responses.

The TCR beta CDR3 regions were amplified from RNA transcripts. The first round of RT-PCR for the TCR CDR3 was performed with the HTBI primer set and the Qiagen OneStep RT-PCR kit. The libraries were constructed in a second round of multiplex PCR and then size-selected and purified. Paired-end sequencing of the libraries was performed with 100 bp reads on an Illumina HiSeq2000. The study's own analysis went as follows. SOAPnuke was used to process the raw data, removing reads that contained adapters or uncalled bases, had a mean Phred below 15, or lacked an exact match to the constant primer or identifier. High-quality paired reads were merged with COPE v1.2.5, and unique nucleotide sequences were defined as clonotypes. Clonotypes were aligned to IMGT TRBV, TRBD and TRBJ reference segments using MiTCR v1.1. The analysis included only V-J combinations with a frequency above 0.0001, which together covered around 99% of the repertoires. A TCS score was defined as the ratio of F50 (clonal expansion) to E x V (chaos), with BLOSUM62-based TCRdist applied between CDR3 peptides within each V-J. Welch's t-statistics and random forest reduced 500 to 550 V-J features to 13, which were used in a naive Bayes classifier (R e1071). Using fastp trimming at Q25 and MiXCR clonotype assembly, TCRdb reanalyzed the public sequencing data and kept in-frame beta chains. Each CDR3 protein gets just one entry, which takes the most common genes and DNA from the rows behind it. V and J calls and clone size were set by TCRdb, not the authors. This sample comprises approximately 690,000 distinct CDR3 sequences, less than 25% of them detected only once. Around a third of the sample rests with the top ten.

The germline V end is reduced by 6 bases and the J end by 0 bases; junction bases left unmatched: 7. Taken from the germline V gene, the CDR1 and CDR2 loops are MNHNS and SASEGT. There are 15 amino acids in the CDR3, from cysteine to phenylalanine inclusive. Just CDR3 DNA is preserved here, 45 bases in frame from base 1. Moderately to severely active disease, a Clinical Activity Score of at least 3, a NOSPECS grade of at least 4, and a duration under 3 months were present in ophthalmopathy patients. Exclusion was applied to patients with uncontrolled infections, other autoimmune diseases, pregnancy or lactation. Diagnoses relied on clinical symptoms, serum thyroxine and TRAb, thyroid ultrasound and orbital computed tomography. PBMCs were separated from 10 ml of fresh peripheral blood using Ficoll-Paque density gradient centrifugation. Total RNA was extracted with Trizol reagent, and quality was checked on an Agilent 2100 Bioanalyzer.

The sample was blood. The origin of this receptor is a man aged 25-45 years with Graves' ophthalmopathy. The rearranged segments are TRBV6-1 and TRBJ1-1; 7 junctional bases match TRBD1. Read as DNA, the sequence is TGTGCCAGCAGGTGGGACAGCACCATGAACACTGAAGCTTTCTTT. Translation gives CASRWDSTMNTEAFF.